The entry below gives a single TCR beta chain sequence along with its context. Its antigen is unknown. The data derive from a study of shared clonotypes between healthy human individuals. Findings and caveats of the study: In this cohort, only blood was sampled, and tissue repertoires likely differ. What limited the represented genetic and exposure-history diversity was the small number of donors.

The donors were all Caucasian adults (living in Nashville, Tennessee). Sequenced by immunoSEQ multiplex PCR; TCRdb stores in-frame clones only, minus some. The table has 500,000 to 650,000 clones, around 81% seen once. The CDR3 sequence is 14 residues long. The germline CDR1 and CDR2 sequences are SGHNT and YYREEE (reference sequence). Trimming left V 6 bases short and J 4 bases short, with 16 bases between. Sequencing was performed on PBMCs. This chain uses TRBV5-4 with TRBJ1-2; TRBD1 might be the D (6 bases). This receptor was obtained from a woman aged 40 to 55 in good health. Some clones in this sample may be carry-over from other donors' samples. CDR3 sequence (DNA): TGTGCCAGCAACGATAATGGGGGGGCCTATGGCTACACCTTC. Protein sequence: CASNDNGGAYGYTF.